Included here is one TCR beta chain sequence, with context. As yet, its antigen is unknown. This sample is drawn from a study of shared clonotypes between healthy human individuals. Across the study: Those who served as donors were a couple of women and a few men between the ages of 18 and 49.

Naive CD8 cells were CD45RO-negative, positively selected for CCR7, excluding terminally differentiated effector memory CD45RA+ cells. Study-wide points: On the whole, naive subsets had larger estimated richness than memory subsets had. Blood was the sole source, and tissue repertoires probably differ.

Sorted-subset replicate PCRs used 150 to 200 ng of genomic DNA. This amount corresponded to 25,000 to 30,000 T cell genomes. Some clones are missing from TCRdb's copy, which holds only in-frame ones; the method was immunoSEQ multiplex PCR. The sample has about 2.1 million clones; about 92% are singletons. Trimming left V 0 bases short and J 5 bases short, with 14 bases between. The CDR3 consists of 15 residues. CDR1 is LGHNA and CDR2 is YSLEER in the germline V gene. Sequenced material: naive CD8+ T cells from PBMCs. The rearrangement joins TRBV4-3 to TRBJ2-7; D call uncertain. The receptor's source is a man aged 18 to 29 in good health. Some clones in this sample may be carry-over from other donors' samples. DNA for the CDR3: TGCGCCAGCAGCCAAGAGTGGGGTGCATTGGACGAGCAGTACTTC. Protein: CASSQEWGALDEQYF.